This T cell receptor (beta chain) was retrieved from a study of sequential checkpoint blockade in melanoma. Noted treatment: randomized to nivolumab then ipilimumab (arm A) or the reverse (arm B). Patients had received no earlier DNA-damaging chemotherapy. PBMC sorting kept live CD3+CD8+ cells without CD19 or CD56. This clone has a handful of counts. Germline V gives CDR1 MNHEY, CDR2 SMNVEV (reference sequence). CDR3 length equals 13 residues. Trimming stripped 5 bases from V and 8 bases from J, with 15 bases between. Assay: immunoSEQ multiplex PCR; the TCRdb copy retains only in-frame clones and omits some. The table lists over 25,000 clones, 70% to 85% of them singletons, with 10% to 15% in the top ten.

The input for sequencing was CD8+ T cells sorted from blood (inferred from file names), taken from a patient given nivolumab and ipilimumab in sequence. This chain joins TRBV27 and TRBJ1-2, with a weak D call TRBD1 (5 bases). The sequence derives from a human donor with melanoma. The DNA for the CDR3 is TGTGCCAGCAGTCCCTGGCAGGGCCGGGGCTACACCTTC. This codes for CASSPWQGRGYTF.